Following are 25 T cell receptor beta chains from one sample sequenced in a study of T cell responses to AZD1222 COVID-19 vaccine. The protocol was immunoSEQ multiplex PCR, while the TCRdb copy is restricted to in-frame clones and leaves out a portion. The repertoire holds over 150,000 clones, 88% seen once, with less than 6.5% in the top ten. This specimen consisted of peripheral blood, obtained on day 0 of AZD1222 vaccination. The source is an adult in good health.

The chain carries TRBV7-2 and TRBJ1-3; 7 nucleotides agree with TRBD1. The CDR3 extends over 15 amino acids. Germline loops: CDR1 SGHTA, CDR2 FQGNSA. V dropped 8 bases and J dropped 2; count of bases not matched to a gene: 9. CDR3 DNA sequence: TGTGCCAGCCGACGCAACAGGGGTCCTGGAAACACCATATATTTT. It specifies CASRRNRGPGNTIYF.

In this sample, this clone turned up once. The gene calls are TRBV27 and TRBJ1-1; D is unclear. Germline lookup yields CDR1 MNHEY and CDR2 SMNVEV (reference sequence). V was shortened by 0 bases and J by 3 bases, with 8 bases between the two germline ends. The CDR3 loop spans 14 amino acids. The CDR3 region has the DNA TGTGCCAGCAGTTTATCAGTGTACGACACTGAAGCTTTCTTT. Its protein is CASSLSVYDTEAFF.

The V gene is TRBV28, the J gene TRBJ1-5, with a tentative D call TRBD1 (6 bases). In germline, CDR1 is MDHEN, CDR2 SYDVKM. The CDR3 contains 14 residues. The germline V and J ends were trimmed by 6 bases and 4 bases, with 13 bases remaining between them. The DNA of the CDR3 is TGTGCCAGCAGGATAACAGGGATTAATCAGCCCCAGCATTTT. Protein: CASRITGINQPQHF.

This clone was counted between two and nine times. Other nucleotide sequences in the sample specify the same CDR3. The chain employs TRBV18 and TRBJ2-5; D remains unclear. Between the trimmed V and J ends, which lost 3 bases and 4 bases, there was a span of 3 bases. CDR1 and CDR2 (germline): KGHSH, LQKENI. This CDR3 contains 11 residues. CDR3 in DNA: TGTGCCAGCTCACCTGGAGAGACCCAGTACTTC. Encoded protein: CASSPGETQYF.

The CDR3 is CSALTGAYEQYF. CDR3 bases: TGCAGCGCCCTCACGGGCGCCTACGAGCAGTACTTC. The rearrangement joins TRBV29-1 to TRBJ2-7; D call uncertain. The CDR3 consists of 12 residues. Germline V gives CDR1 SQVTM, CDR2 ANQGSEA. V gave up 7 bases and J gave up 2 bases, with 12 bases separating them.

This clone was counted between two and nine times. The genes are TRBV6-2 or TRBV6-3 and TRBJ2-1; 8 nucleotides match TRBD2. CDR1 and CDR2 (germline): MNHEY, SVGEGT. V lost 5 bases and J lost 6; bases outside the gene matches: 9. This CDR3 has 15 amino acids. The CDR3 region is CASSHREGHANEQFF. The CDR3 DNA follows: TGTGCCAGCAGTCACCGGGAGGGCCACGCCAATGAGCAGTTCTTC.

V is TRBV2 and J is TRBJ1-3, with D hard to call. The V end was cut by 8 bases, the J end by 0 bases, with 20 bases between. Per germline, CDR1 SNHLY and CDR2 FYNNEI. The CDR3 has 17 amino acids. As DNA, the CDR3 is TGTGCCAGCGTACCCCGACGGAGCATCCGCTCTGGAAACACCATATATTTT. Its protein is CASVPRRSIRSGNTIYF.

DNA for the CDR3: TGCGCCAGCAGCCAAGATTGGGGGAGTCGAACAGATACGCAGTATTTT. Protein product: CASSQDWGSRTDTQYF. The chain employs TRBV4-1 and TRBJ2-3; D may be TRBD1 or TRBD2 (5 bases each). This CDR3 region has 16 residues. V was trimmed by 0 bases and J by 3 bases, leaving 13 bases between them. Germline V CDR1 and CDR2: MGHRA, YSYEKL.

This sequence joins TRBV20-1 and TRBJ1-2; no firm D call. The CDR3 has 11 amino acids. The V end lost 3 bases, the J end lost 2 bases, and 4 bases lay between the germline ends. Per the germline V gene, CDR1 is DFQATT and CDR2 is SNEGSKA (reference sequence). CDR3 region: CSARSNYGYTF. The CDR3 DNA reads TGCAGTGCTAGGTCGAACTATGGCTACACCTTC.

This clone was seen just once. The chain recombines TRBV2 with TRBJ2-3; 11 nucleotides agree with TRBD1. The length of the CDR3 is 15 residues. V lost 2 bases, J lost 4 bases, and 2 bases stayed unmatched. The germline V gene has CDR1 SNHLY and CDR2 FYNNEI. The CDR3 DNA is TGTGCCAGCAGTGAATGGGGACAGGGGGCAGATACGCAGTATTTT. Translating gives CASSEWGQGADTQYF.

The chain links TRBV6-5 to TRBJ1-1, with a possible D match to TRBD1 (6 bases). Looked up from germline, CDR1 is MNHEY and CDR2 is SVGAGI. The CDR3 totals 13 residues. Trimming stripped 6 bases from V and 0 bases from J, with 8 bases between. CDR3 DNA: TGTGCCAGCAGGGGGGCAATGAACACTGAAGCTTTCTTT. Protein product: CASRGAMNTEAFF.

The rearrangement uses TRBV5-1 and TRBJ2-7, with TRBD1 matching over 7 bases. Germline CDR1 SGHRS, CDR2 YFSETQ. With V trimmed by 4 bases and J by 4 bases, 8 bases remained unmatched. CDR3 length equals 14 residues. CDR3 coding DNA: TGCGCCAGCAGCATCAGACAGGGAGAGTACGAGCAGTACTTC. Translation gives CASSIRQGEYEQYF.

J is TRBJ1-1 and V is TRBV25-1; no definite D call. Germline values: CDR1 MGHDK, CDR2 SYGVNS. This CDR3 is 14 amino acids long. The germline V and J ends were trimmed by 3 bases and 8 bases, with 16 bases remaining between them. The CDR3 bases are TGTGCCAGCAGTGACTCAGACGGATCACAGGAAGCTTTCTTT. Translated: CASSDSDGSQEAFF.

The rearrangement joins TRBV28 to TRBJ2-7, with 9 bases matching TRBD2. CDR3 length: 14 residues. V shed 6 bases and J 5 bases; nucleotides not matched to a gene: 8. Germline assignment: CDR1 MDHEN and CDR2 SYDVKM. In DNA, the CDR3 is TGTGCCAGCAGGGTAGGACTAGCGTGGGACGAGCAGTACTTC. Its protein product is CASRVGLAWDEQYF.

The chain combines TRBV27 with TRBJ1-2; the D is unclear. The CDR3 is 13 residues long. CDR1 is MNHEY and CDR2 is SMNVEV in the germline V gene (reference sequence). V dropped 0 bases and J dropped 0 bases, with 2 bases sitting between them. CDR3 protein: CASSLSANYGYTF. In DNA, the CDR3 is TGTGCCAGCAGTTTATCGGCTAACTATGGCTACACCTTC.

This clone was recorded once. The DNA for the CDR3 is TGTGCCACCAGCAAGGGACAGGGTCTTGGCTACACCTTC. Its protein is CATSKGQGLGYTF. The rearrangement joins TRBV15 to TRBJ1-2; 9 bases are a match to TRBD1. Trimming took 4 bases from V and 7 from J; bases not matched to a gene: 4. Germline CDR1 LNHNV, CDR2 YYDKDF (reference sequence). This CDR3 is built from 13 residues.

The V gene is TRBV3-1 (or the pseudogene TRBV3-2), the J gene TRBJ1-5, with TRBD1 as a possible D gene (5 bases). CDR1 is LGHDT and CDR2 is YNNKEL in the germline V gene (reference sequence). This CDR3 is built from 14 residues. The V end was cut by 6 bases, the J end by 4 bases, with 13 bases between. CDR3 nucleotides: TGTGCCAGCAGTCAGGCGGGGGGGAATCAGCCCCAGCATTTT. It encodes CASSQAGGNQPQHF.

This sequence joins TRBV9 and TRBJ2-3; TRBD2 aligns across 7 bases. Germline CDR1 reads SGDLS; CDR2 reads YYNGEE. CDR3 size: 16 residues. After removal of 2 bases from V and 1 base from J, the junction contained 7 bases not matched to a gene. CDR3 DNA: TGTGCCAGCAGCGTCCAGACTAGCCTGGGCACAGATACGCAGTATTTT. As protein: CASSVQTSLGTDTQYF.

The chain employs TRBV24-1 and TRBJ2-5; D may match TRBD1 or TRBD2 (6 bases each). The CDR3 sequence is 15 residues long. Germline loops: CDR1 KGHDR, CDR2 SFDVKD. The V end lost 1 base, the J end lost 3 bases, and 11 bases lay between the germline ends. This CDR3 reads CATSDLGGPKETQYF. The CDR3 DNA reads TGTGCCACCAGTGATTTAGGGGGGCCGAAAGAGACCCAGTACTTC.

V is TRBV7-9 and J is TRBJ2-2, with 7 bases fitting TRBD1. V lost 5 bases to trimming and J lost 3 bases; unmatched junction nucleotides: 12. This CDR3 is built from 17 residues. From germline, CDR1 is SEHNR and CDR2 FQNEAQ (reference sequence). As DNA, the CDR3 is TGTGCCAGCAGCCTGGACAGGTGGGGCCGGGACACCGGGGAGCTGTTTTTT. It is translated as CASSLDRWGRDTGELFF.

Points on this clone: The junction does not match germline at one end; this may be a read error. The V and J genes are TRBV7-7 and TRBJ2-5; unclear D gene. This CDR3 comprises 13 residues. Looked up from germline, CDR1 is SSHAT and CDR2 is FNYEAQ (reference sequence). The CDR3 spells CASSQDHQETQYF. In DNA form, the CDR3 reads TGTGCTAGCAGCCAGGACCATCAAGAGACCCAGTACTTC.

This clone appeared once. The rearrangement uses TRBV5-4 and TRBJ1-5; tentative D call: TRBD1 (5 bases). Trimming shortened V by 4 bases and J by 5 bases, and 16 bases separated the two germline ends. The germline gives CDR1 SGHNT, CDR2 YYREEE (reference sequence). This CDR3 contains 15 residues. The CDR3 nucleotides are TGTGCCAGCAGCCCCGGGAAAGGGGCCCATCAGCCCCAGCATTTT. Translation gives CASSPGKGAHQPQHF.

The J gene is TRBJ1-4, the V gene TRBV11-1; tentatively, D is TRBD1 (6 bases). The V gene lost 5 bases and the J gene lost 5 bases, with 12 bases spanning the gap. The CDR3 contains 14 residues. Looked up from germline, CDR1 is SGHAT and CDR2 is FQDESV (reference sequence). CDR3 sequence reads: CASSQLTGNEKLFF. In DNA, the CDR3 is TGTGCCAGCAGCCAGTTGACAGGAAATGAAAAACTGTTTTTT.

This clone appeared a single time. The chain couples TRBV6-5 to TRBJ1-1, with D possibly matching TRBD1 (5 bases). The germline V gene has CDR1 MNHEY and CDR2 SVGAGI. This CDR3 spans 15 amino acids. Trimming shortened V by 8 bases and J by 5 bases, and 21 bases separated the two germline ends. For the CDR3, the DNA is TGTGCCAGCCTCCGCGCGGGGGGGAGAAATACTGAAGCTTTCTTT. Its protein product is CASLRAGGRNTEAFF.

The chain carries TRBV4-1 and TRBJ2-7; D unclear. The germline CDR1 and CDR2 sequences are MGHRA and YSYEKL. There are 15 residues in the CDR3. V was cut by 0 bases and J by 0 bases, with 9 bases left in between. CDR3 region: CASSQDGPSSYEQYF. The CDR3 DNA is TGCGCCAGCAGCCAAGACGGCCCGAGCTCCTACGAGCAGTACTTC.